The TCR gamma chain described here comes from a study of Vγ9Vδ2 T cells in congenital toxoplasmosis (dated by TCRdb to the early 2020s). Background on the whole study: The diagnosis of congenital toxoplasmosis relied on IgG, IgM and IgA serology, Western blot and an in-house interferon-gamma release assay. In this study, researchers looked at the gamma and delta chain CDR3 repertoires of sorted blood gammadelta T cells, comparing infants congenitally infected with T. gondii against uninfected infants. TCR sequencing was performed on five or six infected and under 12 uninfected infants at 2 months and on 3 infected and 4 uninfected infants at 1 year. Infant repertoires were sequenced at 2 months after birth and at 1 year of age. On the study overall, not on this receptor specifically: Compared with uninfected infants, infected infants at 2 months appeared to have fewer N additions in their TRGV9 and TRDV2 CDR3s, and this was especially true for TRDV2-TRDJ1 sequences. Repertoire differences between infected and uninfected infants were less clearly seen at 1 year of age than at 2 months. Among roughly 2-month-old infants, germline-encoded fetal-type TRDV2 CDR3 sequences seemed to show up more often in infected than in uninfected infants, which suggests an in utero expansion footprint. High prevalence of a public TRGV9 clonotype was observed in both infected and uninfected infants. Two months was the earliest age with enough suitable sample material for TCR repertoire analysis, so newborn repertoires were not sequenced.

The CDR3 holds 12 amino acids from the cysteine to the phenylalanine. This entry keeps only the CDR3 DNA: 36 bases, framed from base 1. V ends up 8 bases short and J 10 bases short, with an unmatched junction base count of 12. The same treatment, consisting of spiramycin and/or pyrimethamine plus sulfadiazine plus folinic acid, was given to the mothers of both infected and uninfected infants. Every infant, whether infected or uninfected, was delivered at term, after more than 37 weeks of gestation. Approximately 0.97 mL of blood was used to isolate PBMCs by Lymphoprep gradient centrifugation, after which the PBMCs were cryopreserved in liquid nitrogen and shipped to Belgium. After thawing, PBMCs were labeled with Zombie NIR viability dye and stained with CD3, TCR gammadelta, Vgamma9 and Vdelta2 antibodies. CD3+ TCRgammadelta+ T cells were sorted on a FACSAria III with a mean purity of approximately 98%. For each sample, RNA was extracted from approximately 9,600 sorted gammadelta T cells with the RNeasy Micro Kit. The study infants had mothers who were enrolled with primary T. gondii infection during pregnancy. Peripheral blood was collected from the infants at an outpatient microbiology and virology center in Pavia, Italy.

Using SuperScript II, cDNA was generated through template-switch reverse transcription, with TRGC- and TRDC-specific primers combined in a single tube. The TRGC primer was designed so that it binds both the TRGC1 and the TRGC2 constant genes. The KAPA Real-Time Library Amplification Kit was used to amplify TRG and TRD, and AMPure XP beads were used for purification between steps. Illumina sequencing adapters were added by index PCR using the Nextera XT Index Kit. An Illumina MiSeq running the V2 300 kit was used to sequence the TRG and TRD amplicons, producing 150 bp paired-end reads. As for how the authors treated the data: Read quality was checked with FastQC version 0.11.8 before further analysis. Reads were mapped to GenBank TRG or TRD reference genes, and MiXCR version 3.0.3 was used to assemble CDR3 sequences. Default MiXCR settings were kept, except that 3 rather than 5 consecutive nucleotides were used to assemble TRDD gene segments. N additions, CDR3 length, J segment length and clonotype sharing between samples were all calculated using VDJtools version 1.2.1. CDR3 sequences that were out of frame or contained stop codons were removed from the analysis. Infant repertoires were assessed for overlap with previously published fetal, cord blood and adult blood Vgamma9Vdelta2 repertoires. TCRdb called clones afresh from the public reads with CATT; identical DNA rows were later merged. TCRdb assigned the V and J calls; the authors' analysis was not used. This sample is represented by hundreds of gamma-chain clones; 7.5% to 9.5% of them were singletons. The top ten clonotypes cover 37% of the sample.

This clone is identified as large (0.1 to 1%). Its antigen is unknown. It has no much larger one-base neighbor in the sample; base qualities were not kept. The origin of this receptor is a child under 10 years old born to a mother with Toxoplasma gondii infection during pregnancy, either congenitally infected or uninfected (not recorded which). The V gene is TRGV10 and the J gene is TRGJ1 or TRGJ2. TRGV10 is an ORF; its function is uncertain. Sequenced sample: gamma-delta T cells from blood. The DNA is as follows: TGTGCTGCGTGGGATAGAGGGAGGAAGAAACTCTTT. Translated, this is CAAWDRGRKKLF.